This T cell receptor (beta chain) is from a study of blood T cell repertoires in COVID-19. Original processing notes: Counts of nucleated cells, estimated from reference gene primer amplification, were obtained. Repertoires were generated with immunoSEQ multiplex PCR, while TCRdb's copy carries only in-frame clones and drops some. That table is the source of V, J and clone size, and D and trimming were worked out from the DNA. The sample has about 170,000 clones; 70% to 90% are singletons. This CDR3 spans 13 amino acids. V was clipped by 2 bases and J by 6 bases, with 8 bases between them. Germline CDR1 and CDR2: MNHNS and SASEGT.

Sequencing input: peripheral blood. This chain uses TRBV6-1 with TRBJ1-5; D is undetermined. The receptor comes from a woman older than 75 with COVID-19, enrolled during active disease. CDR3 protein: CASSEPGTQPQHF. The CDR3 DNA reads TGTGCCAGCAGTGAACCGGGAACTCAGCCCCAGCATTTT.